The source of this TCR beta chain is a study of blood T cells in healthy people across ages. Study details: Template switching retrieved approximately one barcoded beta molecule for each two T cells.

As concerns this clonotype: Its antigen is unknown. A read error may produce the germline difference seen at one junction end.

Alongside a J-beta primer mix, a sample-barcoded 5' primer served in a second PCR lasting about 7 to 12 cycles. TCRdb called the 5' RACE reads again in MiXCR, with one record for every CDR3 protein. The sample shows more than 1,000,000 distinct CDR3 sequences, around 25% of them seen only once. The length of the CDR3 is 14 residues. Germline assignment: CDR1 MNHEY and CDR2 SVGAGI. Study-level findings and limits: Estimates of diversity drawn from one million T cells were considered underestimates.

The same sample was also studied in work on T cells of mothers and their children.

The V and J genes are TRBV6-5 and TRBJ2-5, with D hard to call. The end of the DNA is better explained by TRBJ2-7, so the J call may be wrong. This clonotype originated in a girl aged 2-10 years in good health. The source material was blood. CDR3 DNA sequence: TGTGCCGGCAGTTACTCGAGTCAGTACTACGAGCAGTACTTC. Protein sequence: CAGSYSSQYYEQYF.